These T cell receptor beta chains were read from a single sample in a study of cytomegalovirus exposure and HLA in healthy donors. The method was immunoSEQ multiplex PCR; TCRdb's version includes in-frame clones alone and lacks a portion of them. The sample table sets out 87,000 or so clones. The specimen was PBMCs. The receptor set was obtained from a man in his forties or fifties in good health and CMV-seropositive. The CDR3 runs from the conserved cysteine through the conserved F or W. D genes are given only for firm matches.

v_gene: TRBV9
d_gene: NA
j_gene: TRBJ1-2
len: 15
CDR3aa: CASSGDPMGQGGYTF
CDR3nt: TGTGCCAGCAGCGGTGACCCCATGGGGCAGGGCGGCTACACCTTC

v_gene: TRBV30
d_gene: NA
j_gene: TRBJ2-5
len: 13
CDR3aa: CAWVVGPPGTQYF
CDR3nt: TGTGCCTGGGTGGTAGGGCCACCGGGAACCCAGTACTTC

v_gene: TRBV9
d_gene: TRBD1
j_gene: TRBJ2-1
len: 17
CDR3aa: CASSGTGHSFSYNEQFF
CDR3nt: TGTGCCAGCAGTGGGACAGGACATTCGTTCTCCTACAATGAGCAGTTCTTC

v_gene: TRBV18
d_gene: TRBD2
j_gene: TRBJ2-1
len: 18
CDR3aa: CASSPFGTSGTSYNEQFF
CDR3nt: TGTGCCAGCTCACCATTCGGGACTAGCGGGACATCCTACAATGAGCAGTTCTTC

v_gene: TRBV28
d_gene: NA
j_gene: TRBJ2-7
len: 13
CDR3aa: CASWGRTSYEQYF
CDR3nt: TGTGCCAGCTGGGGCAGGACCAGCTACGAGCAGTACTTC

v_gene: TRBV28
d_gene: NA
j_gene: TRBJ1-5
len: 14
CDR3aa: CASTRGYSNQPQHF
CDR3nt: TGTGCCTCCACGAGGGGGTATAGCAATCAGCCCCAGCATTTT

v_gene: TRBV4-2
d_gene: NA
j_gene: TRBJ2-5
len: 15
CDR3aa: CASSPAVRGWETQYF
CDR3nt: TGTGCCAGCAGCCCAGCGGTGCGGGGATGGGAGACCCAGTACTTC

v_gene: TRBV14
d_gene: NA
j_gene: TRBJ2-4
len: 17
CDR3aa: CASRRLEEGKAKNIQYF
CDR3nt: TGTGCCAGCAGACGACTAGAGGAGGGGAAGGCCAAAAACATTCAGTACTTC

v_gene: TRBV19
d_gene: NA
j_gene: TRBJ2-1
len: 17
CDR3aa: CASRSFVGTRTYNEQFF
CDR3nt: TGTGCCAGTAGGAGTTTTGTGGGGACAAGAACCTACAATGAGCAGTTCTTC

v_gene: TRBV7-9
d_gene: NA
j_gene: TRBJ1-1
len: 15
CDR3aa: CASPPRGGLNTEAFF
CDR3nt: TGTGCCAGCCCCCCGCGGGGTGGATTGAACACTGAAGCTTTCTTT

v_gene: TRBV9
d_gene: TRBD2
j_gene: TRBJ2-2
len: 17
CDR3aa: CASSQPEGLAGHGELFF
CDR3nt: TGTGCCAGCAGCCAGCCCGAGGGACTAGCGGGTCACGGGGAGCTGTTTTTT

v_gene: TRBV30
d_gene: TRBD1
j_gene: TRBJ1-2
len: 17
CDR3aa: CAWSVPSRTGGDYGYTF
CDR3nt: TGTGCCTGGAGTGTACCCTCCCGGACAGGGGGTGACTATGGCTACACCTTC

v_gene: TRBV7-6
d_gene: NA
j_gene: TRBJ2-3
len: 16
CDR3aa: CASSLGGGTVADTQYF
CDR3nt: TGTGCCAGCAGCTTAGGTGGGGGGACGGTCGCAGATACGCAGTATTTT

v_gene: TRBV10-3
d_gene: NA
j_gene: TRBJ1-4
len: 14
CDR3aa: CAISESVGNEKLFF
CDR3nt: TGTGCCATCAGTGAGTCGGTCGGTAATGAAAAACTGTTTTTT

v_gene: TRBV6-1
d_gene: TRBD1
j_gene: TRBJ1-1
len: 15
CDR3aa: CASSEAGQLNTEAFF
CDR3nt: TGTGCCAGCAGTGAAGCGGGACAGTTGAACACTGAAGCTTTCTTT

v_gene: TRBV4-1
d_gene: NA
j_gene: TRBJ1-5
len: 15
CDR3aa: CASRQQKDRNQPQHF
CDR3nt: TGCGCCAGCAGACAACAAAAAGACAGAAATCAGCCCCAGCATTTT

v_gene: TRBV2
d_gene: NA
j_gene: TRBJ1-1
len: 13
CDR3aa: CASMATEQTEAFF
CDR3nt: TGTGCCAGCATGGCGACAGAACAAACTGAAGCTTTCTTT

v_gene: TRBV29-1
d_gene: NA
j_gene: TRBJ1-2
len: 12
CDR3aa: CSVDRVQAGYTF
CDR3nt: TGCAGCGTTGACAGGGTTCAGGCTGGCTACACCTTC

v_gene: TRBV28
d_gene: NA
j_gene: TRBJ1-3
len: 14
CDR3aa: CASSLPLSGNTIYF
CDR3nt: TGTGCCAGCAGTTTACCCCTCTCTGGAAACACCATATATTTT

v_gene: TRBV30
d_gene: NA
j_gene: TRBJ1-1
len: 15
CDR3aa: CAWSRGRTRTAEAFF
CDR3nt: TGTGCCTGGAGTAGAGGGCGGACCAGAACTGCTGAAGCTTTCTTT

v_gene: TRBV5-6
d_gene: NA
j_gene: TRBJ2-3
len: 14
CDR3aa: CASSPQRVTDTQYF
CDR3nt: TGTGCCAGCAGTCCACAGCGGGTCACAGATACGCAGTATTTT

v_gene: TRBV7-9
d_gene: NA
j_gene: TRBJ1-1
len: 14
CDR3aa: CASSFGGRDTEAFF
CDR3nt: TGTGCCAGCAGCTTTGGGGGGAGGGACACTGAAGCTTTCTTT

v_gene: TRBV11-2
d_gene: TRBD2
j_gene: TRBJ2-5
len: 18
CDR3aa: CASSFGRTSSIYQGTQYF
CDR3nt: TGTGCCAGCAGCTTTGGAAGGACTAGCAGCATATATCAGGGGACCCAGTACTTC

v_gene: TRBV6-5
d_gene: NA
j_gene: TRBJ2-4
len: 13
CDR3aa: CASRDPEGDIQYF
CDR3nt: TGTGCCAGCAGAGACCCTGAGGGAGACATTCAGTACTTC